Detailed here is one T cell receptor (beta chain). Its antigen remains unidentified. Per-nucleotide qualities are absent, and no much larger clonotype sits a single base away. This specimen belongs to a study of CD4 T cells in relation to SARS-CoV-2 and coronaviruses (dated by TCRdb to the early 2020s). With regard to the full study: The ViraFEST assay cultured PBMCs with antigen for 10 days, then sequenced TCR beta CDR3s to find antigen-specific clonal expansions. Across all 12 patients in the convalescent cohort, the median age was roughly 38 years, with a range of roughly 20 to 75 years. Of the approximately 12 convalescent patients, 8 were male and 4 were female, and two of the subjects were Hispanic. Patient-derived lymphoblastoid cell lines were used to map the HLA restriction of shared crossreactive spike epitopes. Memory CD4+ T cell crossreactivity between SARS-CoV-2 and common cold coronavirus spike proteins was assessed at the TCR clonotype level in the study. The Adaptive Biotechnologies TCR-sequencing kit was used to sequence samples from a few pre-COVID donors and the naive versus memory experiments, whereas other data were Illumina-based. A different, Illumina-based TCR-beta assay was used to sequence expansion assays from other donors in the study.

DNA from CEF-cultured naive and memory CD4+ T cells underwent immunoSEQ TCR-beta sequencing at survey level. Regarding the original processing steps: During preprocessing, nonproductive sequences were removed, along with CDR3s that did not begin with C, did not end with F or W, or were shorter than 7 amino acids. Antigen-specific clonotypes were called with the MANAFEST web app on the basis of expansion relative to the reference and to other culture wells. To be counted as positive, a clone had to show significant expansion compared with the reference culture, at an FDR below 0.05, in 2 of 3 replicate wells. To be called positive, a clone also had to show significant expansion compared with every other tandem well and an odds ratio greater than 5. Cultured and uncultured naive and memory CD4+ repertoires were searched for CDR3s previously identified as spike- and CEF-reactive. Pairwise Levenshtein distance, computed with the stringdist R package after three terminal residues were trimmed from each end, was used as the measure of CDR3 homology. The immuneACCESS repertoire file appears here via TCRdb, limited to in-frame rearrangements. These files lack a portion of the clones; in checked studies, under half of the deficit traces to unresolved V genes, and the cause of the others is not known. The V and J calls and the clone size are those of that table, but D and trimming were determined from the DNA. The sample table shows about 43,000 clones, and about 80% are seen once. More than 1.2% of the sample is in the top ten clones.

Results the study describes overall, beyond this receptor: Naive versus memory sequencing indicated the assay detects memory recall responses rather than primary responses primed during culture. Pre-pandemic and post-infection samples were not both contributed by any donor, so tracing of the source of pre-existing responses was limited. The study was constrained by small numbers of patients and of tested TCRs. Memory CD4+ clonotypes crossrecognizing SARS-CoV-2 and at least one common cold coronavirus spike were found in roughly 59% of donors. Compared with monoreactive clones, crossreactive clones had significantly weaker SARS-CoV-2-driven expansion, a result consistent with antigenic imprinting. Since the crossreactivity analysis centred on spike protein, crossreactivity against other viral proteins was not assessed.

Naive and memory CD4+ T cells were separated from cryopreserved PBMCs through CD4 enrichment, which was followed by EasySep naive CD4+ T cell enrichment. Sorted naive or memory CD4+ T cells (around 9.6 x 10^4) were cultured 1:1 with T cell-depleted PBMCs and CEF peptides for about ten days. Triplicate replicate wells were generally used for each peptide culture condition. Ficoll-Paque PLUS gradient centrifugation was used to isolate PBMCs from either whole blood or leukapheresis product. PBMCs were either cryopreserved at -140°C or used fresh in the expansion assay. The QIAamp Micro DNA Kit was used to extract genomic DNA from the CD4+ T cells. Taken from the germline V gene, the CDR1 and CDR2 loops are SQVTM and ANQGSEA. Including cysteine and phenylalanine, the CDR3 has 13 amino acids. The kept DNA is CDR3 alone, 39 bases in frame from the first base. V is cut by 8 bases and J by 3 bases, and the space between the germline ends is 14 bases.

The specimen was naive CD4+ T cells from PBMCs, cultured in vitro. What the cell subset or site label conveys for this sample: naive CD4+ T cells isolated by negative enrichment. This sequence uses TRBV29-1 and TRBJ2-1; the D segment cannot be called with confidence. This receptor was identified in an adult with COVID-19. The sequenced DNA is TGCAGCTTCTGGGTGAACCGCTACAATGAGCAGTTCTTC. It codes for CSFWVNRYNEQFF.